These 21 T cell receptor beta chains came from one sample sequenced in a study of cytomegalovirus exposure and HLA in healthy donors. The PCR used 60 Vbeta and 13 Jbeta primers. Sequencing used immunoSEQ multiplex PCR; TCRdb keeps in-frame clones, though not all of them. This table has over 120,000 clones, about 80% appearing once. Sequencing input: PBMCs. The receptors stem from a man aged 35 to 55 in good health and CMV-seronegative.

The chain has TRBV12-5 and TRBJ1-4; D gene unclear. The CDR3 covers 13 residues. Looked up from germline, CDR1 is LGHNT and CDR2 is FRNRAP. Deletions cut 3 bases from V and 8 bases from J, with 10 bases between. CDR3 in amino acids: CASGFSRGEKLFF. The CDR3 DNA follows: TGTGCTAGTGGTTTCTCTCGAGGGGAAAAACTGTTTTTT.

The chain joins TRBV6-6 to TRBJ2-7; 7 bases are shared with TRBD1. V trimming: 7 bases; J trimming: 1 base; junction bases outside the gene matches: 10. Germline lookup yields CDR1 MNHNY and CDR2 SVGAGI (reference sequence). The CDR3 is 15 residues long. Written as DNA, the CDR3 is TGTGCCAGCACCAGTCGACAGGGTTCGTCCTACGAGCAGTACTTC. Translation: CASTSRQGSSYEQYF.

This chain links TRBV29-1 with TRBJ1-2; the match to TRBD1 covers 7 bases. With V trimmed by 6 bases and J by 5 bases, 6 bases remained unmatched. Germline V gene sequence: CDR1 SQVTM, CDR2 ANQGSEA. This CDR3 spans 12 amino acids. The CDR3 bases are TGCAGCGTCCCTTTGACAGGGTATGGCTACACCTTC. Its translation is CSVPLTGYGYTF.

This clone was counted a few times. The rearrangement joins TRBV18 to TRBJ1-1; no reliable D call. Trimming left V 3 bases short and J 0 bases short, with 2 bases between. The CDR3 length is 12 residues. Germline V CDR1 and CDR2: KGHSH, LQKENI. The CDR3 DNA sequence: TGTGCCAGCTCACCCATGAACACTGAAGCTTTCTTT. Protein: CASSPMNTEAFF.

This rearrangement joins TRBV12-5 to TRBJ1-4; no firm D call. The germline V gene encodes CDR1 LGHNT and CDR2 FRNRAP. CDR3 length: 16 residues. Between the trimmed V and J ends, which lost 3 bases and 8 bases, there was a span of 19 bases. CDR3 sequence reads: CASGFTSRALTEKLFF. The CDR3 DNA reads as TGTGCTAGTGGTTTCACCTCTCGAGCTCTTACGGAAAAACTGTTTTTT.

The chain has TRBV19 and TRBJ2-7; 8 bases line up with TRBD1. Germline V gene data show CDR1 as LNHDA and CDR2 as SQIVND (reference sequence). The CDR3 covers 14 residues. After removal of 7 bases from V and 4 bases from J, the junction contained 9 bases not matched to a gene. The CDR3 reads CASKVSGGTYEQYF. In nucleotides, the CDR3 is TGTGCCAGTAAGGTTTCAGGGGGCACGTACGAGCAGTACTTC. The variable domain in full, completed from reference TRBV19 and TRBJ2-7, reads DGGITQSPKYLFRKEGQNVTLSCEQNLNHDAMYWYRQDPGQGLRLIYYSQIVNDFQKGDIAEGYSVSREKKESFPLTVTSAQKNPTAFYLCASKVSGGTYEQYFGPGTRLTVT.

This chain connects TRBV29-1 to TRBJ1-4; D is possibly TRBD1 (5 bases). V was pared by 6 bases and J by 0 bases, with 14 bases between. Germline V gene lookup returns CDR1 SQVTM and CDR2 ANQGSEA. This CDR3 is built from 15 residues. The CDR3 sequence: CSVAGGPATNEKLFF. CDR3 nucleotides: TGCAGCGTGGCGGGGGGACCCGCAACTAATGAAAAACTGTTTTTT.

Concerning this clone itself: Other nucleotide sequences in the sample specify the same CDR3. Here the CDR3 reads CASSPPGQGSYEQYF. Here the CDR3 DNA reads TGTGCCAGCTCACCCCCGGGACAGGGTTCCTACGAGCAGTACTTC. The genes are TRBV18 and TRBJ2-7, with 9 bases identical to TRBD1. V lost 3 bases, J lost 1 base, and 4 bases stayed unmatched. Germline lookup yields CDR1 KGHSH and CDR2 LQKENI. CDR3 size: 15 residues.

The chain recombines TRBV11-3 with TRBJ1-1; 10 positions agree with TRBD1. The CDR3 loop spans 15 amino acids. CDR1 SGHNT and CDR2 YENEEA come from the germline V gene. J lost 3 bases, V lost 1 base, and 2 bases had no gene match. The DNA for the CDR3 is TGTGCCAGCAGCTTAGGTGGGACAGGGGACACTGAAGCTTTCTTT. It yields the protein CASSLGGTGDTEAFF. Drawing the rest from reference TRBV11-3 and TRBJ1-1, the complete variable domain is EAGVVQSPRYKIIEKKQPVAFWCNPISGHNTLYWYLQNLGQGPELLIRYENEEAVDDSQLPKDRFSAERLKGVDSTLKIQPAELGDSAVYLCASSLGGTGDTEAFFGQGTRLTVV.

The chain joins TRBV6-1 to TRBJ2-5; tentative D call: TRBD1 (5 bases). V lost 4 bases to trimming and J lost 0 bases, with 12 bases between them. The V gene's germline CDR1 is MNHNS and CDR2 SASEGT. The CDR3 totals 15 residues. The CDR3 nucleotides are TGTGCCAGCAGTGCCCTTCAAGGGGACCAAGAGACCCAGTACTTC. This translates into CASSALQGDQETQYF.

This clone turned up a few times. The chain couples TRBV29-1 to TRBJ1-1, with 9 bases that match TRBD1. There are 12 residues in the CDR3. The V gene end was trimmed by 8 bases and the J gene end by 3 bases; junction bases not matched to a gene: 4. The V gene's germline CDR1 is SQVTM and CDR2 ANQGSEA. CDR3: CSTRTGDTEAFF. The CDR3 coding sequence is TGCAGCACAAGGACAGGGGACACTGAAGCTTTCTTT. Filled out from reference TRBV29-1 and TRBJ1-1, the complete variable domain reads SAVISQKPSRDICQRGTSLTIQCQVDSQVTMMFWYRQQPGQSLTLIATANQGSEATYESGFVIDKFPISRPNLTFSTLTVSNMSPEDSSIYLCSTRTGDTEAFFGQGTRLTVV.

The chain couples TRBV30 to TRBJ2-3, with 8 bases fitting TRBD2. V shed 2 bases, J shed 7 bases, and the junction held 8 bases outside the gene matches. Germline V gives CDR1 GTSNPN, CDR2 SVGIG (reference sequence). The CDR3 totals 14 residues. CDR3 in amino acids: CAWSLAGGMNTQYF. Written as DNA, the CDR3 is TGTGCCTGGAGTCTGGCGGGGGGAATGAATACGCAGTATTTT.

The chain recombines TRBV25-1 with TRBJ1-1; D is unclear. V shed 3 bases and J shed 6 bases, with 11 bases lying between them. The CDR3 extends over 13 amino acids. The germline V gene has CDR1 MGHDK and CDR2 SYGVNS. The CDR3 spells CASSDSWAAEAFF. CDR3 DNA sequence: TGTGCCAGCAGTGATTCCTGGGCCGCTGAAGCTTTCTTT. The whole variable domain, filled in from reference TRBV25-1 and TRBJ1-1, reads EADIYQTPRYLVIGTGKKITLECSQTMGHDKMYWYQQDPGMELHLIHYSYGVNSTEKGDLSSESTVSRIRTEHFPLTLESARPSHTSQYLCASSDSWAAEAFFGQGTRLTVV.

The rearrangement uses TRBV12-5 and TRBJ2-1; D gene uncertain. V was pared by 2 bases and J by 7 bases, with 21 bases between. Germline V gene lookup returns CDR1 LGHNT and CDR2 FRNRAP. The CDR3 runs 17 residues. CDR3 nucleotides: TGTGCTAGTGGTTTGCTACCGTGGGCAGATGGGCAAAATGAGCAGTTCTTC. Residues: CASGLLPWADGQNEQFF.

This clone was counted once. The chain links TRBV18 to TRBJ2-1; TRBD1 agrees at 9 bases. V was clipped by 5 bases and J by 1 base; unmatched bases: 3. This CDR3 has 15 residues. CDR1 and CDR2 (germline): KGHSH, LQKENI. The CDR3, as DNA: TGTGCCAGCTCAGAACAGGGGGCATCCTACAATGAGCAGTTCTTC. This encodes CASSEQGASYNEQFF.

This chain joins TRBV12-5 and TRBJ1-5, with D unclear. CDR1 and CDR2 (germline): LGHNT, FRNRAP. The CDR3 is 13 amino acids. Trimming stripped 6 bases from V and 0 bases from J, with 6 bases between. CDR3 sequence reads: CASGENSNQPQHF. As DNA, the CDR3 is TGTGCTAGTGGAGAGAATAGCAATCAGCCCCAGCATTTT. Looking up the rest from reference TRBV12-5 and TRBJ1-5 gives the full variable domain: DARVTQTPRHKVTEMGQEVTMRCQPILGHNTVFWYRQTMMQGLELLAYFRNRAPLDDSGMPKDRFSAEMPDATLATLKIQPSEPRDSAVYFCASGENSNQPQHFGDGTRLSIL.

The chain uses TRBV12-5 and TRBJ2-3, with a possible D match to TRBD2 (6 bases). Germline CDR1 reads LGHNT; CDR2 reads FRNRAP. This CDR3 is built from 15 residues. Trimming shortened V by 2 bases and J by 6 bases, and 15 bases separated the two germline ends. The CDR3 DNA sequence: TGTGCTAGTGGTTTGAGAAGTCTAGCGCTGGATACGCAGTATTTT. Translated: CASGLRSLALDTQYF.

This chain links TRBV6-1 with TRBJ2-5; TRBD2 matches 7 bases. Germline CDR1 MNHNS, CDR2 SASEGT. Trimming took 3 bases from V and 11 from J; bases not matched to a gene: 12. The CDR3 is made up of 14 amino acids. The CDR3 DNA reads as TGTGCCAGCAGTGAGCAATCCCTGTCGCGGGAGCAGTACTTC. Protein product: CASSEQSLSREQYF.

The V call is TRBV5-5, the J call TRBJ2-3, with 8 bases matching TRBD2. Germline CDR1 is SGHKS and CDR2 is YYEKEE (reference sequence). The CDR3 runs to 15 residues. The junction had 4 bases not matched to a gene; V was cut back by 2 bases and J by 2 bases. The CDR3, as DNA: TGTGCCAGCAGCTTACGGGGGGGTGTCACAGATACGCAGTATTTT. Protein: CASSLRGGVTDTQYF.

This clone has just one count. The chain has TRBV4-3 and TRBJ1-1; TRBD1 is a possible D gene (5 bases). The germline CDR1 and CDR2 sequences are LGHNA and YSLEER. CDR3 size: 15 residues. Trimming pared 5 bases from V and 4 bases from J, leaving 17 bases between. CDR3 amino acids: CASSFENGGGTEAFF. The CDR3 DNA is TGCGCCAGCAGCTTCGAAAACGGGGGGGGCACTGAAGCTTTCTTT.

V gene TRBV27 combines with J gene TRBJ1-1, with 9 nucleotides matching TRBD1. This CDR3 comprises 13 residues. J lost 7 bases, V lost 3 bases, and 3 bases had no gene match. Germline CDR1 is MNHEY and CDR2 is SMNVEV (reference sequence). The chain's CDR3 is CASSFGTGFEAFF. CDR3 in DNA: TGTGCCAGCAGTTTCGGGACAGGGTTTGAAGCTTTCTTT.